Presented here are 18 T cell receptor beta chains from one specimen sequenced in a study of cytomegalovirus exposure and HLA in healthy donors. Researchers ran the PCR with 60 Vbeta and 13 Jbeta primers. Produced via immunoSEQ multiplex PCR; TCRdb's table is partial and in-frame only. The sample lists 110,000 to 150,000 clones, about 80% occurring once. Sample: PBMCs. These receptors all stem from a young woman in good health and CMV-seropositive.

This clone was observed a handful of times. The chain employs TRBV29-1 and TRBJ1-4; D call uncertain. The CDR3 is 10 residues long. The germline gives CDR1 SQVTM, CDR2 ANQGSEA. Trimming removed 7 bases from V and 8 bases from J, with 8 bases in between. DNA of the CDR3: TGCAGCGCAGAGGCGGAAAAACTGTTTTTT. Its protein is CSAEAEKLFF.

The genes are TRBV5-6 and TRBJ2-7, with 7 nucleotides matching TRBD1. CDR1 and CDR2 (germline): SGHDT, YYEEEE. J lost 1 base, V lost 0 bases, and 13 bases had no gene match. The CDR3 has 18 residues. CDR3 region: CASSLVGSVTGASYEQYF. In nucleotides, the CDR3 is TGTGCCAGCAGCTTGGTAGGTTCGGTTACAGGGGCGTCCTACGAGCAGTACTTC.

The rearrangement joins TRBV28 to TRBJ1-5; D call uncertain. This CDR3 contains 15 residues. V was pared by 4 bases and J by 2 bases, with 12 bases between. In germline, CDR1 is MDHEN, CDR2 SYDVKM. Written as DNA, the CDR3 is TGTGCCAGCAGTTCCGGAGACTCGGGCAATCAGCCCCAGCATTTT. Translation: CASSSGDSGNQPQHF.

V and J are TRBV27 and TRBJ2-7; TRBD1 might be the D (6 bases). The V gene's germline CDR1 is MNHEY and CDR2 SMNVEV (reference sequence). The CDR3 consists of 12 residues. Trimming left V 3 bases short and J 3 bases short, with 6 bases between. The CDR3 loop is CASSLDSYEQYF. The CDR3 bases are TGTGCCAGCAGTTTGGACAGCTACGAGCAGTACTTC.

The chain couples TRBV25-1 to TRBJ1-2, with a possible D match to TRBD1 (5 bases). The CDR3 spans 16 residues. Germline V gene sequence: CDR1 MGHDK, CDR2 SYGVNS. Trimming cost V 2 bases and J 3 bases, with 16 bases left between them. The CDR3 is CASSETGSLRDYGYTF. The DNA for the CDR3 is TGTGCCAGCAGTGAAACAGGCTCACTAAGGGACTATGGCTACACCTTC.

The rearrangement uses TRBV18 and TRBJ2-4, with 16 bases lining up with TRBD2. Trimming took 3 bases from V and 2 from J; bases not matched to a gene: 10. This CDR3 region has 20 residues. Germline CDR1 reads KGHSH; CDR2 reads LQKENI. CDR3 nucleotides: TGTGCCAGCTCACCGCCGGGGACTAGCGGGGGGGCCGGGTCCAAAAACATTCAGTACTTC. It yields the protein CASSPPGTSGGAGSKNIQYF. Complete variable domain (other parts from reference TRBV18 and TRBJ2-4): NAGVMQNPRHLVRRRGQEARLRCSPMKGHSHVYWYRQLPEEGLKFMVYLQKENIIDESGMPKERFSAEFPKEGPSILRIQQVVRGDSAAYFCASSPPGTSGGAGSKNIQYFGAGTRLSVL.

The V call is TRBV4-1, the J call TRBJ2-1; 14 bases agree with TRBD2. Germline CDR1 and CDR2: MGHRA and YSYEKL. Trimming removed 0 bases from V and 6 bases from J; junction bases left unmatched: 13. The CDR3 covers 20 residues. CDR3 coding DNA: TGCGCCAGCAGCCAAGATGCGGGCTCAGGACTAGCGGGGGGAGGCAATGAGCAGTTCTTC. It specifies CASSQDAGSGLAGGGNEQFF.

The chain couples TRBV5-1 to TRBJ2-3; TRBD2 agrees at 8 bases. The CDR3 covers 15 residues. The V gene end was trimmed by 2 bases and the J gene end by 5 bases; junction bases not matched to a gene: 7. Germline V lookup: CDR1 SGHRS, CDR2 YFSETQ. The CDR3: CASSLGAGDIDTQYF. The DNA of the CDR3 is TGCGCCAGCAGCTTAGGAGCGGGGGATATAGATACGCAGTATTTT.

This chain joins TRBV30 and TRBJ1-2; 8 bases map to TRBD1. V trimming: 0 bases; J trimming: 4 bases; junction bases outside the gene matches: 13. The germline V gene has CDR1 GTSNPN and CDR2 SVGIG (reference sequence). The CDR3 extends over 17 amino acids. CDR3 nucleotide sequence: TGTGCCTGGAGTGTTTCCGGGACAGGCGCGACCTTCTATGGCTACACCTTC. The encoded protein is CAWSVSGTGATFYGYTF.

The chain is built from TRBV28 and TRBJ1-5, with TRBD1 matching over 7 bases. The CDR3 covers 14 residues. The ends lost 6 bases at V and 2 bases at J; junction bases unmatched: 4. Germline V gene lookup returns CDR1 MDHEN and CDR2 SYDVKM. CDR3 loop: CASRSGTGNQPQHF. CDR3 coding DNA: TGTGCCAGCAGGTCCGGGACAGGCAATCAGCCCCAGCATTTT.

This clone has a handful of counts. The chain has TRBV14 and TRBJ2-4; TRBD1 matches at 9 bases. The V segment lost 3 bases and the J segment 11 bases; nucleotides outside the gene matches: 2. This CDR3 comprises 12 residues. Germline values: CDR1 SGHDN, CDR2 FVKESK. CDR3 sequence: CASSQGQGVQYF. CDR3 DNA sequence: TGTGCCAGCAGCCAGGGACAGGGTGTTCAGTACTTC.

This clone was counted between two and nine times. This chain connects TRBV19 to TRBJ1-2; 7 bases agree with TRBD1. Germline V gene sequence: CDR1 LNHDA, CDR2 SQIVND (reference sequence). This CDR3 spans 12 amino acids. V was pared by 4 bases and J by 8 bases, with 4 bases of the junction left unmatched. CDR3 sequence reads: CASSTAGGGYTF. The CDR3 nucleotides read TGTGCCAGTAGTACCGCAGGGGGAGGCTACACCTTC. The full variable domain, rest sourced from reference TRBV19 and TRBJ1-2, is DGGITQSPKYLFRKEGQNVTLSCEQNLNHDAMYWYRQDPGQGLRLIYYSQIVNDFQKGDIAEGYSVSREKKESFPLTVTSAQKNPTAFYLCASSTAGGGYTFGSGTRLTVV.

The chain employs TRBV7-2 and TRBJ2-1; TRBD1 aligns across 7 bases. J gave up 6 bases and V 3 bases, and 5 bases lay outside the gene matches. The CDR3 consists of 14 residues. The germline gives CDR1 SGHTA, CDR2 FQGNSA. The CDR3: CASSLSGQTNEQFF. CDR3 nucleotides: TGTGCCAGCAGCTTGTCGGGACAGACCAATGAGCAGTTCTTC. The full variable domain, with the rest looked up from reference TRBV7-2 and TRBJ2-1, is GAGVSQSPSNKVTEKGKDVELRCDPISGHTALYWYRQSLGQGLEFLIYFQGNSAPDKSGLPSDRFSAERTGGSVSTLTIQRTQQEDSAVYLCASSLSGQTNEQFFGPGTRLTVL.

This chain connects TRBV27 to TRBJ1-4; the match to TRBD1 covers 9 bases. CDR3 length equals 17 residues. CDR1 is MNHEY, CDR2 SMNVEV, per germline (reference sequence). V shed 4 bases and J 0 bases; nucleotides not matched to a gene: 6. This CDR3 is CASSSYGTGTTNEKLFF. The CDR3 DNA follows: TGTGCCAGCAGTTCCTATGGGACAGGGACAACTAATGAAAAACTGTTTTTT.

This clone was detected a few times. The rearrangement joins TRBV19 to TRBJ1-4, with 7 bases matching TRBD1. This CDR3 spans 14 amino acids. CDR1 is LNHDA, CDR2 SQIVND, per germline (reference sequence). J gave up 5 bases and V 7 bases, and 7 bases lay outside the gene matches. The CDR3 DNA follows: TGTGCCAGTACTACACAGGGGAAGAATGAAAAACTGTTTTTT. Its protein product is CASTTQGKNEKLFF.

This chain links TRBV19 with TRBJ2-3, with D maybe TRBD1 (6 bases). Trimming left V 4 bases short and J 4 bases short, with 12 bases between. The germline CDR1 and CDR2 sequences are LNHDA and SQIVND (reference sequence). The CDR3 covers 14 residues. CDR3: CASSTGDPADTQYF. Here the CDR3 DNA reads TGTGCCAGTAGTACAGGGGATCCGGCAGATACGCAGTATTTT.

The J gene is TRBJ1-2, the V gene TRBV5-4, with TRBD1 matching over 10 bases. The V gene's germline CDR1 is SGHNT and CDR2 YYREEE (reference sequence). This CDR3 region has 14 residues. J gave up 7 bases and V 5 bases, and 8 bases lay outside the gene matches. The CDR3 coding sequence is TGTGCCAGCAGATGGGACAGGGGATTGGGTGGCTACACCTTC. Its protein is CASRWDRGLGGYTF.

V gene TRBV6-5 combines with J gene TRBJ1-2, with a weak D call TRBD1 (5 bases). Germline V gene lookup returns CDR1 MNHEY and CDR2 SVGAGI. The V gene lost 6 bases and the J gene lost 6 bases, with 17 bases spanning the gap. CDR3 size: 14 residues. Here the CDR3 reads CASRGRTTGHGYTF. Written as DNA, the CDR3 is TGTGCCAGCAGGGGGCGGACCACCGGTCATGGCTACACCTTC.